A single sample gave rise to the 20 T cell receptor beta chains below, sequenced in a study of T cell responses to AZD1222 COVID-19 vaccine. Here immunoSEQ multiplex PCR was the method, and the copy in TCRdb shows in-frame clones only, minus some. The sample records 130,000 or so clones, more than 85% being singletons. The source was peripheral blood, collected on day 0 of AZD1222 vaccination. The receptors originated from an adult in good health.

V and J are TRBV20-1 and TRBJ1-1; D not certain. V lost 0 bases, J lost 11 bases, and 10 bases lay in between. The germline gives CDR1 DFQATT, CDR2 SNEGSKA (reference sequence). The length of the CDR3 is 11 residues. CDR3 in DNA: TGCAGTGCTAGAGAGGAGGGAGTGGCTTTCTTT. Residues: CSAREEGVAFF.

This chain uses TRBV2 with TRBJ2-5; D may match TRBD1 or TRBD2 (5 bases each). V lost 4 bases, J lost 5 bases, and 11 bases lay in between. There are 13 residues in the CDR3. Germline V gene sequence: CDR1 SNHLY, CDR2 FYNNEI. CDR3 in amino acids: CASSVEGRETQYF. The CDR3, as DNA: TGTGCCAGCAGTGTCGAGGGGCGGGAGACCCAGTACTTC.

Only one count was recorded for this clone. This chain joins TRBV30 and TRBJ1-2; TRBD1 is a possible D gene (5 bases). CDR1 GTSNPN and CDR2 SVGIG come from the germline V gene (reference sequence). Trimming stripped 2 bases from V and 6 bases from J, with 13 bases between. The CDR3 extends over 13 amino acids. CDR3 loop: CAWSWGQRDGYTF. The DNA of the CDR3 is TGTGCCTGGAGTTGGGGCCAGCGAGATGGCTACACCTTC. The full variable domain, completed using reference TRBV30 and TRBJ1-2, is SQTIHQWPATLVQPVGSPLSLECTVEGTSNPNLYWYRQAAGRGLQLLFYSVGIGQISSEVPQNLSASRPQDRQFILSSKKLLLSDSGFYLCAWSWGQRDGYTFGSGTRLTVV.

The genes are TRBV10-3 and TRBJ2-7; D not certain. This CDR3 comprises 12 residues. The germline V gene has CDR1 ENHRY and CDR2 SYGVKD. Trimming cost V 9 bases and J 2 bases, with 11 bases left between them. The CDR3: CAIGWVAYEQYF. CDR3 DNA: TGTGCCATAGGGTGGGTCGCCTACGAGCAGTACTTC.

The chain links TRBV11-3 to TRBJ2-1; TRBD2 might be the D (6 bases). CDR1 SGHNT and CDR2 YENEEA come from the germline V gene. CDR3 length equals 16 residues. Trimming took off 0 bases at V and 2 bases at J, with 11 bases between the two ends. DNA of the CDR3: TGTGCCAGCAGCTTAGATCTGAGCGGGCCCTACAATGAGCAGTTCTTC. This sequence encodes CASSLDLSGPYNEQFF.

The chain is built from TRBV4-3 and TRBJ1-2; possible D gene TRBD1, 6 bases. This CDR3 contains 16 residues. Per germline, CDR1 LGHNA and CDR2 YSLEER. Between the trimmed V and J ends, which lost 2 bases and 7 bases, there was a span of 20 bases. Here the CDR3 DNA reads TGCGCCAGCAGCCAATCCCAACCTGCCGGGGGGCTTGGCTACACCTTC. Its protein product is CASSQSQPAGGLGYTF.

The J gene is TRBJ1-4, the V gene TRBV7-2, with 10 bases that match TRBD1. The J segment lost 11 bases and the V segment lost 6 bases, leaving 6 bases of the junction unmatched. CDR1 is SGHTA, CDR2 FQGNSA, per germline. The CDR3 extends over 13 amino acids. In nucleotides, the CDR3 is TGTGCCAGCAGATCGCAGACAGGGGGCAAACTGTTTTTT. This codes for CASRSQTGGKLFF.

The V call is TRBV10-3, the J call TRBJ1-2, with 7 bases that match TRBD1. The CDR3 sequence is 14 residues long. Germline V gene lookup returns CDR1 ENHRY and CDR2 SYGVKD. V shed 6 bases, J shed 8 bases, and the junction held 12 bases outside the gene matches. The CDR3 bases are TGTGCCATCAGGACAGGGACGAGGCCCCCGGGCTACACCTTC. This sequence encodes CAIRTGTRPPGYTF.

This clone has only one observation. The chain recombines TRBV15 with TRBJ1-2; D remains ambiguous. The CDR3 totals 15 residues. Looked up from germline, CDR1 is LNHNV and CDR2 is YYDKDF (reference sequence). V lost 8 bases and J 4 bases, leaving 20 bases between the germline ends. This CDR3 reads CATASKFGSLYGYTF. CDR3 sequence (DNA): TGTGCCACCGCCTCTAAGTTCGGGTCCCTCTATGGCTACACCTTC.

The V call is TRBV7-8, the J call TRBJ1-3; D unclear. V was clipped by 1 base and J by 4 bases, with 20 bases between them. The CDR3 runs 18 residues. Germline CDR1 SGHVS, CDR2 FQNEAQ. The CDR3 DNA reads TGTGCCAGCAGCTTAGTTCGTACTCCTCTACCTCTAGGAAACACCATATATTTT. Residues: CASSLVRTPLPLGNTIYF.

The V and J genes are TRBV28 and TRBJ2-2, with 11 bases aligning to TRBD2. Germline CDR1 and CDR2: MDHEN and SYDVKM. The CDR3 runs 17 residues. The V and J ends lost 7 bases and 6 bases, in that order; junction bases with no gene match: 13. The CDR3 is CASNRASGRSNPGELFF. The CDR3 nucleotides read TGTGCCAGCAATAGGGCTAGCGGGAGGAGTAACCCCGGGGAGCTGTTTTTT.

The CDR3 region has the DNA TGTGCCAGCAGTTATGACCTTAGGCCACTGGAGACCCAGTACTTC. Translated, it gives CASSYDLRPLETQYF. The V gene is TRBV6-6, the J gene TRBJ2-5; D is undetermined. Trimming shortened V by 3 bases and J by 5 bases, and 16 bases separated the two germline ends. The CDR3 consists of 15 residues. Germline loops: CDR1 MNHNY, CDR2 SVGAGI (reference sequence).

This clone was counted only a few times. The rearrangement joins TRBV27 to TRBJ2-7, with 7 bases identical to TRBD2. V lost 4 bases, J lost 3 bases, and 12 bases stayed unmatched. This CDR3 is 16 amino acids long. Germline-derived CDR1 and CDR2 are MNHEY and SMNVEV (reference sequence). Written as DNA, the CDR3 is TGTGCCAGCAGTTCAAGCCCCCTAGTAGCGGGCTACGAGCAGTACTTC. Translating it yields CASSSSPLVAGYEQYF.

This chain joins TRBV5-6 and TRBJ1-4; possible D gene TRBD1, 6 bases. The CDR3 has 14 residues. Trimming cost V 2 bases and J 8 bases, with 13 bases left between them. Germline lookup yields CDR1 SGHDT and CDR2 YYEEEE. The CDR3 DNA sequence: TGTGCCAGCAGCTTCGGACAGCCCGGGGAAAAACTGTTTTTT. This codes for CASSFGQPGEKLFF.

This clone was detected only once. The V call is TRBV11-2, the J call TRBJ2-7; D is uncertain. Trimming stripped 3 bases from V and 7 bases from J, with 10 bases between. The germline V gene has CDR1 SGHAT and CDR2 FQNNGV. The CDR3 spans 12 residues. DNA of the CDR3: TGTGCCAGCAGCTTCGAGGCGGCGGAGCAGTACTTC. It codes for CASSFEAAEQYF.

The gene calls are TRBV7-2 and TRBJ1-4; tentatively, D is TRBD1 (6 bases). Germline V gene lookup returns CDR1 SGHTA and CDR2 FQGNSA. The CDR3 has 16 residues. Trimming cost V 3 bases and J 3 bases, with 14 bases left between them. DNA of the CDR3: TGTGCCAGCAGCTTTTTCCCGGGACAATCTAATGAAAAACTGTTTTTT. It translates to CASSFFPGQSNEKLFF.

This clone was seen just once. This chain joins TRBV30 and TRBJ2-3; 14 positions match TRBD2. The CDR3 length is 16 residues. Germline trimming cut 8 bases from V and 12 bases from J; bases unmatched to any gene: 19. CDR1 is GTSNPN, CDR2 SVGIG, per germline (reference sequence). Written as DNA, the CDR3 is TGTGCCAGAACGACTGGGGGACTAGCGGGAGCGGGCCCCCAGTATTTT. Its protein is CARTTGGLAGAGPQYF. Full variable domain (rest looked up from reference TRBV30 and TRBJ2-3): SQTIHQWPATLVQPVGSPLSLECTVEGTSNPNLYWYRQAAGRGLQLLFYSVGIGQISSEVPQNLSASRPQDRQFILSSKKLLLSDSGFYLCARTTGGLAGAGPQYFGPGTRLTVL.

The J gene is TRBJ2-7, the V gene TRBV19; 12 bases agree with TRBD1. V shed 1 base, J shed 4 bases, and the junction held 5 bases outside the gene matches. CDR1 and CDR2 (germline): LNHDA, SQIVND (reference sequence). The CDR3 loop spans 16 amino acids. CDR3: CASSIAGTGGSYEQYF. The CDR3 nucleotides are TGTGCCAGTAGTATAGCGGGGACAGGGGGCTCGTACGAGCAGTACTTC.

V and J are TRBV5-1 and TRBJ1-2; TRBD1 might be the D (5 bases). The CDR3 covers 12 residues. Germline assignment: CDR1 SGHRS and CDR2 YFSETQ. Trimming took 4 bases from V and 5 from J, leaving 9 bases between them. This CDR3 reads CASSLDSYGYTF. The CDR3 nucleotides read TGCGCCAGCAGCCTCGACAGTTATGGCTACACCTTC.

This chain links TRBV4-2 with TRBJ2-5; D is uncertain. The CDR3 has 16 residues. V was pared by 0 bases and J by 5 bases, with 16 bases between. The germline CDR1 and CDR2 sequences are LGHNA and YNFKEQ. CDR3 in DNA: TGTGCCAGCAGCCAAGACGCGGCTACCTCTTGGGAGACCCAGTACTTC. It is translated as CASSQDAATSWETQYF.